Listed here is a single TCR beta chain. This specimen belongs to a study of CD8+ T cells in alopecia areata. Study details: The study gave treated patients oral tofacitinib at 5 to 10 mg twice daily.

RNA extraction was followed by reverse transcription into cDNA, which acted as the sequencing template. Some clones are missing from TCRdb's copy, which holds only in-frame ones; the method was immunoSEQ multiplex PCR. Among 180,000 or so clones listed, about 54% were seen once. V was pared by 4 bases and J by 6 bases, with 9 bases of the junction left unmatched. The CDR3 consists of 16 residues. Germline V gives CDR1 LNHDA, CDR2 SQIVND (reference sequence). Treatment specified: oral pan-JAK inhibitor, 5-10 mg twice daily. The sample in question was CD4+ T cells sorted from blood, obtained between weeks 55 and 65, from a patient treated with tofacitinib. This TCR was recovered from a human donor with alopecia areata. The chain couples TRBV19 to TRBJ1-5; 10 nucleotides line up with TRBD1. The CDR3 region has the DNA TGTGCCAGTAGTACCACCCCCGGGACAGGGGCTCAGCCCCAGCATTTT. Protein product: CASSTTPGTGAQPQHF. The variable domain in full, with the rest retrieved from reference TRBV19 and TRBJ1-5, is DGGITQSPKYLFRKEGQNVTLSCEQNLNHDAMYWYRQDPGQGLRLIYYSQIVNDFQKGDIAEGYSVSREKKESFPLTVTSAQKNPTAFYLCASSTTPGTGAQPQHFGDGTRLSIL.